This record looks at one TCR beta chain sequence and its context. This clonotype was counted ten times or more. Its antigen target is currently unknown. No base qualities exist here, and no much larger clone lies one base off it. This record belongs to a study of blood T cells in healthy people across ages (dated by TCRdb to the mid-2010s). Regarding the complete study: In model experiments, template switching captured about one uniquely barcoded TCR beta cDNA molecule for every two T cells. Two additional independent replicas of 1 million unique cDNA reads from the same blood draw were analyzed for two donors (one aged 18 to 30 and one aged 80 or older). To avoid experimental bias, donors of different ages were spread randomly across the sequencing lanes. Age-related changes in TCR beta repertoire diversity were measured in the study by deep sequencing normalized with unique cDNA molecular identifiers. Donors were grouped into four age groups: young (average 16 years), middle-aged (over 35), aged (around 60) and long-lived (approximately 81).

V is pruned by 5 bases and J by 6 bases, leaving 5 bases of the junction without a gene match. The CDR3 goes from the cysteine to the phenylalanine over 13 residues. CDR3 DNA is the only sequence kept; it has 39 bases, read in frame from the first base. As encoded in the germline V gene (reference sequence), CDR1 is DFQATT while CDR2 is SNEGSKA. The roughly 39 donors, aged about 6 to 100 years, were systemically healthy Caucasian individuals from Russia. Ten milliliters of peripheral blood were drawn from each donor into EDTA-treated Vacutainer tubes. Ficoll-Paque density-gradient centrifugation was used to isolate PBMCs, with at least 6 million per sample. Trizol reagent was used to extract total RNA from PBMCs, with at least 5 micrograms per sample. The percentages of naive CD45RAhigh/CD27high T cells were determined by flow cytometry on a PBMC aliquot from every donor. Libraries were constructed by 5' RACE. The reads were generated on an Illumina HiSeq 2500. A second roughly 6 to 11 cycle PCR used a sample-barcoded 5' primer and a J-beta primer mix. A unique molecular identifier was introduced onto each TCR beta cDNA molecule by a template-switch 5' adaptor carrying 12 random nucleotides. Each sample yielded at least 2.5 million CDR3-containing paired-end reads. The Mint cDNA synthesis kit, primed by a TRBC-specific oligonucleotide, was used to synthesize first-strand cDNA from all RNA. Following uracil-DNA glycosylase treatment, a first 18-cycle PCR with universal primers M1SS and BC2_uni_R was performed on all cDNA. The source study handled its data this way. For normalization, 1 million high-quality reads were randomly selected from each sample, with every read carrying a distinct molecular identifier. Reads sharing molecular identifiers were discarded rather than binned into consensus sequences. MiTCR, run with a Q25 quality threshold and the strictest error-elimination algorithm, handled CDR3 identification, clonotype clustering and error correction. Lower-bound total TCR beta diversity was estimated with a nonparametric unseen species model using Euler transformation. The public reads were reprocessed in TCRdb via fastp at Q25 and MiXCR, keeping in-frame beta chains. Every distinct CDR3 protein forms one entry, paired with its most common genes and DNA. It is TCRdb's table, rather than the study itself, that gives the V and J calls and clone size. In this sample the table shows approximately 810,000 distinct CDR3 sequences, around 26% of which occur a single time. The ten biggest clones cover roughly 17% of the sample.

The investigation overall reported the following: Estimates of total diversity based on one million sequenced T cells were considered lower bounds and underestimates. Because profiling used bulk unsorted PBMCs, naive and antigen-experienced compartments could not be compared conclusively. The long-lived group showed more naive CD4+ T cells, fewer expanded clones and increased TCR diversity than the aged group, suggesting age selection. Observed TCR beta diversity per million T cells fell roughly linearly with age, and a significant reduction was already apparent by age about 36. Donor CMV infection status was unknown, potentially confounding age-related changes in expanded clonotypes. The percentage of naive T cells measured by flow cytometry correlated strongly with observed TCR beta diversity.

Sequenced: blood. The sequence joins TRBV20-1 to TRBJ2-7; 12 bases in the middle match TRBD1. The TCR comes from a woman at least 80 years old in good health. At the DNA level, the sequence is TGCAGTGCTCCCGGGACAGGGGGCTTCGAGCAGTACTTC. Its amino acids are CSAPGTGGFEQYF.